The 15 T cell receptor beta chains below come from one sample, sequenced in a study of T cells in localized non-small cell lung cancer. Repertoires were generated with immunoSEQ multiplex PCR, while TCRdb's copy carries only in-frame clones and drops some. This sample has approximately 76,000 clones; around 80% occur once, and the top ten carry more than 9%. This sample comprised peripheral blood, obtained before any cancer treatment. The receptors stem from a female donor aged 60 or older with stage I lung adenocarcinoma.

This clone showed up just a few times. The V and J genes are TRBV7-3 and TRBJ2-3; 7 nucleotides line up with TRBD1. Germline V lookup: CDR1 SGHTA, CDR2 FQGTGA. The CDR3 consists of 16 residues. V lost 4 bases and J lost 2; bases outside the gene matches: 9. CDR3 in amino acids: CASSSRGRGYTDTQYF. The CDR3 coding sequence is TGTGCCAGCAGCTCCCGGGGCAGGGGGTACACAGATACGCAGTATTTT.

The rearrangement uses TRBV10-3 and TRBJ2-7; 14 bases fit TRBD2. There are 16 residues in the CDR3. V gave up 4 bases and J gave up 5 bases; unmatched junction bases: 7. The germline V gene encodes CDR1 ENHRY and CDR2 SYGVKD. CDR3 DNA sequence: TGTGCCATCAGTGTGGGGACTAGCGGGAGTTCCCACGAGCAGTACTTC. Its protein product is CAISVGTSGSSHEQYF.

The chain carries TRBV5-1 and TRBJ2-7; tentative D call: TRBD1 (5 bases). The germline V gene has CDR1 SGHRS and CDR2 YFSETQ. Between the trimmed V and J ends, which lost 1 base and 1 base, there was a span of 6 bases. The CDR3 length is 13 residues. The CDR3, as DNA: TGCGCCAGCAGCTTGACAGGTTCCTACGAGCAGTACTTC. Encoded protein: CASSLTGSYEQYF.

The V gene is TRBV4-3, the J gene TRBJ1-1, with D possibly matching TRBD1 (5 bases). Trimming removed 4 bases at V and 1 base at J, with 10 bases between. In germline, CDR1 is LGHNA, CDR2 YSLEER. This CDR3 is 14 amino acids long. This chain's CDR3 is CASSRDSENTEAFF. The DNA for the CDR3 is TGCGCCAGCAGCCGTGACAGTGAGAACACTGAAGCTTTCTTT.

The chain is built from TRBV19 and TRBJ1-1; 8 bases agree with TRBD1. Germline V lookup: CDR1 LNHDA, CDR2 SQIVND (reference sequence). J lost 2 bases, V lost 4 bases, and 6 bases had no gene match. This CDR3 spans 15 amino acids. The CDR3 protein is CASSTRTGSNTEAFF. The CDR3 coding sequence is TGTGCCAGTAGTACCCGGACAGGGTCAAACACTGAAGCTTTCTTT.

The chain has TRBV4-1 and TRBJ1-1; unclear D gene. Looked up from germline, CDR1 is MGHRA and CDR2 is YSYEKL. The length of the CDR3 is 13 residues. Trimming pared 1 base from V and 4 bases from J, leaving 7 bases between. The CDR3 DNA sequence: TGCGCCAGCAGCCAAGTAGCGATCACTGAAGCTTTCTTT. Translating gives CASSQVAITEAFF.

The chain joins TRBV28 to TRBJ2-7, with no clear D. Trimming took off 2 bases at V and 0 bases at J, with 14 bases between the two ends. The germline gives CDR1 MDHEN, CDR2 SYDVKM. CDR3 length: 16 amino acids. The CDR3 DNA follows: TGTGCCAGCAGTTTAGAAGGAACCGGATCCTCCTACGAGCAGTACTTC. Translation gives CASSLEGTGSSYEQYF.

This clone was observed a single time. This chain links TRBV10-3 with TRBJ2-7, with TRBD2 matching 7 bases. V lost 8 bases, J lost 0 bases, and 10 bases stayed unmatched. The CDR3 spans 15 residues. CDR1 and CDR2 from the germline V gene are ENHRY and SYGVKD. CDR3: CAIRSSGRASYEQYF. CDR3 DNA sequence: TGTGCCATCCGTTCGTCGGGGAGGGCCTCCTACGAGCAGTACTTC.

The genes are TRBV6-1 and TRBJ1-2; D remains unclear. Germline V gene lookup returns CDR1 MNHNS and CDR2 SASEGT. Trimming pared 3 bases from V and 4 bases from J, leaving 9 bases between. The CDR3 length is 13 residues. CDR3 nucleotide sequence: TGTGCCAGCAGTGACAGGCAATTCTATGGCTACACCTTC. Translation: CASSDRQFYGYTF.

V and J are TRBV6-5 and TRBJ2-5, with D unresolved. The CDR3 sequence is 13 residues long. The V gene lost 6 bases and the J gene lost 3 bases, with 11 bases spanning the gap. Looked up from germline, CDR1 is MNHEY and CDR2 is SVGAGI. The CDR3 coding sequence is TGTGCCAGCAGAACGGAATGGGAAGAGACCCAGTACTTC. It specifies CASRTEWEETQYF.

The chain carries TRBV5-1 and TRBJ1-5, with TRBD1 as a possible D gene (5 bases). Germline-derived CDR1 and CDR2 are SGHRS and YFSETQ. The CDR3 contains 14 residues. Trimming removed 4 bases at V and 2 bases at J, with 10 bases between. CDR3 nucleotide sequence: TGCGCCAGCAGCCGGGACGGCGGCAATCAGCCCCAGCATTTT. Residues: CASSRDGGNQPQHF.

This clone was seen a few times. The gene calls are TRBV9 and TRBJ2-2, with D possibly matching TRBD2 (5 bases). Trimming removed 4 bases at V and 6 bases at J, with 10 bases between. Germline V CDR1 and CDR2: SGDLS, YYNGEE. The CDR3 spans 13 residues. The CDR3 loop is CASSPSSSGELFF. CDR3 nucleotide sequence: TGTGCCAGCAGCCCTTCTAGCTCCGGGGAGCTGTTTTTT.

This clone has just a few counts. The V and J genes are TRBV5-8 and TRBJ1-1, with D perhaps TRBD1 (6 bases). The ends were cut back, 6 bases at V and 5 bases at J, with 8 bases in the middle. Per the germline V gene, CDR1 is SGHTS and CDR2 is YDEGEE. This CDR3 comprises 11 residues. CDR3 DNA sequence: TGTGCCAGCATCAGGGGTACTGAAGCTTTCTTT. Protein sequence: CASIRGTEAFF.

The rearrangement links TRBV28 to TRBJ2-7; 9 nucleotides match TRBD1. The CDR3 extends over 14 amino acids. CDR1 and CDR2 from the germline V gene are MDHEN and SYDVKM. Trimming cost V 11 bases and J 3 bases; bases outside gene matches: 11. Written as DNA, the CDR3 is TGTGCCGGGGCCGGGACAGGGTCCTTCTACGAGCAGTACTTC. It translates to CAGAGTGSFYEQYF.

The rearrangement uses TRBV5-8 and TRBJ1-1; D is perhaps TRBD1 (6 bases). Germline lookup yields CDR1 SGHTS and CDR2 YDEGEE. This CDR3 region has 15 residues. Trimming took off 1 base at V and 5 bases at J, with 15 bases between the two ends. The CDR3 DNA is TGTGCCAGCAGCTTGCAGGGGCCCTGGGGAACTGAAGCTTTCTTT. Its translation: CASSLQGPWGTEAFF.